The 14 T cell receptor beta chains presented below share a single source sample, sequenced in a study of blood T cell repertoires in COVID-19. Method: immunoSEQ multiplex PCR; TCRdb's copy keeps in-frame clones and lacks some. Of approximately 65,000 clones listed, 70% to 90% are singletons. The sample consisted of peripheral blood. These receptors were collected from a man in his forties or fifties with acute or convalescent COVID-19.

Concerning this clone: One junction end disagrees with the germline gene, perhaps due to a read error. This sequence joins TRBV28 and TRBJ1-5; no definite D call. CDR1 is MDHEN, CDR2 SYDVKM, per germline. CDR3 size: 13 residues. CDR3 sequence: CATNLDSHQPQHF. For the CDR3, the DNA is TGTGCCACCAACCTGGATAGCCATCAGCCCCAGCATTTT.

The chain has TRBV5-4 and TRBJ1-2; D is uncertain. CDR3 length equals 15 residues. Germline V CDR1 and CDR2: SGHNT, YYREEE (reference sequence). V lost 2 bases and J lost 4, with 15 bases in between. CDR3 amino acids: CASSFFSWESYGYTF. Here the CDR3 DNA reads TGTGCCAGCAGCTTTTTCTCATGGGAGAGCTATGGCTACACCTTC.

The CDR3 spells CASSFLGPGNQPQHF. The CDR3 nucleotides read TGTGCCAGCAGTTTTTTGGGGCCTGGTAATCAGCCCCAGCATTTT. The gene calls are TRBV6-5 and TRBJ1-5; D possibly corresponds to TRBD1 (5 bases). Germline V gene data show CDR1 as MNHEY and CDR2 as SVGAGI. Trimming left V 4 bases short and J 4 bases short, with 14 bases between. The CDR3 consists of 15 residues.

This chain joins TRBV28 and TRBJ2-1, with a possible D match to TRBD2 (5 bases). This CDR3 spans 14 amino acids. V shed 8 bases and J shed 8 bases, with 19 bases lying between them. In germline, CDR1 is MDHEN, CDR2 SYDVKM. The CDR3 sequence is CASWRGSGVDEQFF. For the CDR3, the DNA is TGTGCCAGCTGGAGAGGGTCTGGGGTCGATGAGCAGTTCTTC. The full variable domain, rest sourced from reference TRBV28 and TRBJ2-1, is DVKVTQSSRYLVKRTGEKVFLECVQDMDHENMFWYRQDPGLGLRLIYFSYDVKMKEKGDIPEGYSVSREKKERFSLILESASTNQTSMYLCASWRGSGVDEQFFGPGTRLTVL.

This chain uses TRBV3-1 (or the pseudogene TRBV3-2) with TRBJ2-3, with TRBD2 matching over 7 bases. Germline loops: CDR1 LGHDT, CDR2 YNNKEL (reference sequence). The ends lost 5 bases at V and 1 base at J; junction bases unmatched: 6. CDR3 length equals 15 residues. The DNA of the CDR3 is TGTGCCAGCAGCGTATGGGCGGGGGGCACAGATACGCAGTATTTT. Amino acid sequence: CASSVWAGGTDTQYF.

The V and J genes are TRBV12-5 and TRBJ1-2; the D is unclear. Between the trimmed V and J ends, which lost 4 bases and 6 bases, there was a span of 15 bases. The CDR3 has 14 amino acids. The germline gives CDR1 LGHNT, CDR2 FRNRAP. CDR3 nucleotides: TGTGCTAGTGGTTCGCTTGCGGGAGCGGATGGCTACACCTTC. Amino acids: CASGSLAGADGYTF.

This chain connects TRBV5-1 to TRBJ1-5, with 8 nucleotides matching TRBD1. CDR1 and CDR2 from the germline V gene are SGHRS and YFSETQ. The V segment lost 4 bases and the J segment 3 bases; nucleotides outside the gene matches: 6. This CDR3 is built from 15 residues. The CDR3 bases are TGCGCCAGCAGCCCAGTGACAGGGGCCAATCAGCCCCAGCATTTT. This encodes CASSPVTGANQPQHF.

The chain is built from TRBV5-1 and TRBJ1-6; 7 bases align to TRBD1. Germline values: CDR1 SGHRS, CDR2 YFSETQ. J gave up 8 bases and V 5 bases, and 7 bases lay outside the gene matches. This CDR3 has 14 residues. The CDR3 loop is CASRIGQADSPLHF. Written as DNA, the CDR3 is TGCGCCAGCAGGATCGGACAGGCCGATTCACCCCTCCACTTT.

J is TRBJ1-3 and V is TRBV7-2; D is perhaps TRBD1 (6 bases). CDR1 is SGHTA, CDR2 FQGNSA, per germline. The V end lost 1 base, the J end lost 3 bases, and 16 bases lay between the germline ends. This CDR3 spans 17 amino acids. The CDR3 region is CASSLVVARTDGNTIYF. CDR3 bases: TGTGCCAGCAGCTTAGTTGTCGCGAGGACAGATGGAAACACCATATATTTT.

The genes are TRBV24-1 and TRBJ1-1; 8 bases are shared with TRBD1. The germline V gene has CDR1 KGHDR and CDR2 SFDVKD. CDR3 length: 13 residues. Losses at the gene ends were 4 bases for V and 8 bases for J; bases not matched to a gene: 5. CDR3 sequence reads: CATSDPGQAEAFF. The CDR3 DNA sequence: TGTGCCACCAGTGACCCGGGACAGGCCGAAGCTTTCTTT.

CDR3 DNA: TGTGCCAGCAGCCAGCCAGGACTACCCTACAATGAGCAGTTCTTC. Translating it yields CASSQPGLPYNEQFF. The chain couples TRBV7-2 to TRBJ2-1, with a possible D match to TRBD2 (6 bases). Per germline, CDR1 SGHTA and CDR2 FQGNSA. CDR3 length: 15 residues. V was clipped by 5 bases and J by 2 bases, with 13 bases between them.

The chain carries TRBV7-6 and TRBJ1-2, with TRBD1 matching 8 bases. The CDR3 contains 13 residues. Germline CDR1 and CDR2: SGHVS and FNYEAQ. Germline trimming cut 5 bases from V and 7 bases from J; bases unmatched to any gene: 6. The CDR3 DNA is TGTGCCAGCAGCCACCCAGGGGGCGTTGGCTACACCTTC. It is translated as CASSHPGGVGYTF.

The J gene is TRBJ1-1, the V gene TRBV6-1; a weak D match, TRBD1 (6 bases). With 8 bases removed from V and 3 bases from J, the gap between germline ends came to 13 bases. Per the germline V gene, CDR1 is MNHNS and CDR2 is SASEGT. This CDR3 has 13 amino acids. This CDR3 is CASGTGWHTEAFF. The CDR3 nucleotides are TGTGCCAGCGGTACAGGGTGGCACACTGAAGCTTTCTTT.

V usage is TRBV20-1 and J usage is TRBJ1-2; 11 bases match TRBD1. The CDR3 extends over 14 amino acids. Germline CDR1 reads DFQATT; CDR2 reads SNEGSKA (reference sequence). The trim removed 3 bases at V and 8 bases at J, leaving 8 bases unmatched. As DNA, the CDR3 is TGCAGTGCTAGTCACTCGGGACAGGGGGTCGGCTACACCTTC. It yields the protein CSASHSGQGVGYTF.